This entry concerns a single T cell receptor (beta chain). As handled by the study authors: Amplification with reference gene primers provided the estimates of nucleated cell counts. The data were produced by immunoSEQ multiplex PCR, yet TCRdb's version contains in-frame clones alone and is incomplete. That table furnishes V, J and clone size, whereas the DNA furnished D and trimming. The data show around 56,000 clones, roughly 80% seen once. This specimen belongs to a study of blood T cell repertoires in COVID-19. At the level of the study: Spain, Italy and the United States supplied samples that represented acute and convalescent COVID-19. From T cells, B-cell-depleted T cells, or PBMCs came the material, which was cDNA or gDNA.

V trimming: 6 bases; J trimming: 2 bases; junction bases outside the gene matches: 3. The germline V gene has CDR1 SNHLY and CDR2 FYNNEI. There are 14 residues in the CDR3. The source is a man in his fifties or sixties with acute or convalescent COVID-19. The sequenced sample consisted of peripheral blood. J is TRBJ2-7 and V is TRBV2; 11 positions agree with TRBD1. The CDR3 nucleotides read TGTGCCAGCAGCGGACAGGGGGCGGCCTACGAGCAGTACTTC. This sequence encodes CASSGQGAAYEQYF.